The TCR beta chain described here comes from a study of T cells in narcolepsy. The CDR3 contains 13 residues. V lost 7 bases and J 1 base, leaving 8 bases between the germline ends. Germline V gene data show CDR1 as SNHLY and CDR2 as FYNNEI. Clones were read by immunoSEQ multiplex PCR, and TCRdb kept only the in-frame ones, dropping some. The sample shows about 40,000 clones, around 88% of them seen only once. This clone was detected a few times. Sample: CD45RA- memory CD4+ T cells from PBMCs. This receptor was obtained from a human donor with narcolepsy. The V and J genes are TRBV2 and TRBJ1-3, with D possibly matching TRBD1 (5 bases). The CDR3, as DNA: TGTGCCAGCAAAGGGGAATCTGGAAACACCATATATTTT. It is translated as CASKGESGNTIYF.